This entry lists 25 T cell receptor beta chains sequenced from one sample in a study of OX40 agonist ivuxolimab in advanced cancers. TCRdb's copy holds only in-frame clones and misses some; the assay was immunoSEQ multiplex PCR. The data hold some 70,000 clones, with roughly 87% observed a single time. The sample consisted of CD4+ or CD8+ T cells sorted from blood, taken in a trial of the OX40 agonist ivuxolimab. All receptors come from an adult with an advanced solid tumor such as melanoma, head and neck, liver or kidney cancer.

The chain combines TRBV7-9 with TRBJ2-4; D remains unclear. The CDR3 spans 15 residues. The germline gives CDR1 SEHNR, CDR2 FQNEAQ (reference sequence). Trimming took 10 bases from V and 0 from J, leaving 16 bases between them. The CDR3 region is CAIPADSAAKNIQYF. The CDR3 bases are TGTGCCATCCCAGCAGATTCGGCAGCCAAAAACATTCAGTACTTC.

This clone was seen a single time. The CDR3 is CASSTQDRGSNKLFF. CDR3 in DNA: TGTGCCAGCAGTACCCAGGACAGGGGATCCAACAAACTGTTTTTT. V usage is TRBV6-6 and J usage is TRBJ1-4; TRBD1 matches 9 bases. CDR3 length equals 15 residues. Per the germline V gene, CDR1 is MNHNY and CDR2 is SVGAGI (reference sequence). Losses at the gene ends were 5 bases for V and 11 bases for J; bases not matched to a gene: 12.

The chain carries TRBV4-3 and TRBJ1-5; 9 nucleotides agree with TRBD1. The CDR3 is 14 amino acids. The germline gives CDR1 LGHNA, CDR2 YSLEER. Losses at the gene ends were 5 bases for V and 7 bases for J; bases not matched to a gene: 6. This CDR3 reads CASSARTGDQPQHF. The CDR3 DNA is TGCGCCAGCAGCGCACGGACAGGGGACCAGCCCCAGCATTTT.

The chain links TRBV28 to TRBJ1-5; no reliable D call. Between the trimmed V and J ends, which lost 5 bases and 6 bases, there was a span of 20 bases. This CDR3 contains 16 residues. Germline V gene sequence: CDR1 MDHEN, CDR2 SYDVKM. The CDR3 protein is CASSRRPLGGLQPQHF. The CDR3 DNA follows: TGTGCCAGCAGTAGGAGACCTCTCGGTGGTCTTCAGCCCCAGCATTTT.

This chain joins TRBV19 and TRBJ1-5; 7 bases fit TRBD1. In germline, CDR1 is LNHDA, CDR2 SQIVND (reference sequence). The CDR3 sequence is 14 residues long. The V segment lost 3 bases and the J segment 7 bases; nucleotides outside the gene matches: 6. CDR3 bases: TGTGCCAGTAGTATCGGGGCAGGGGGACAGCCCCAGCATTTT. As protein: CASSIGAGGQPQHF.

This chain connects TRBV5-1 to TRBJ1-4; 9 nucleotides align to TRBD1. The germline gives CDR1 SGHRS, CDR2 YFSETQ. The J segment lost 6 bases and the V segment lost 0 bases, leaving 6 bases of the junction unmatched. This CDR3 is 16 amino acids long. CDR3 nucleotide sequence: TGCGCCAGCAGCTTGGCCGGGACAGGGCGGGATGAAAAACTGTTTTTT. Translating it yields CASSLAGTGRDEKLFF. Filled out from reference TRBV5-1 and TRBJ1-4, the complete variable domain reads KAGVTQTPRYLIKTRGQQVTLSCSPISGHRSVSWYQQTPGQGLQFLFEYFSETQRNKGNFPGRFSGRQFSNSRSEMNVSTLELGDSALYLCASSLAGTGRDEKLFFGSGTQLSVL.

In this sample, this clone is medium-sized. The CDR3 region is CASSLWGTGSTEAFF. The CDR3, as DNA: TGTGCCAGCAGCTTGTGGGGGACAGGGAGCACTGAAGCTTTCTTT. The chain carries TRBV5-5 and TRBJ1-1, with TRBD1 matching 9 bases. The CDR3 totals 15 residues. Per the germline V gene, CDR1 is SGHKS and CDR2 is YYEKEE (reference sequence). Trimming at V came to 1 base and at J to 4 bases, leaving 5 bases not matched to a gene.

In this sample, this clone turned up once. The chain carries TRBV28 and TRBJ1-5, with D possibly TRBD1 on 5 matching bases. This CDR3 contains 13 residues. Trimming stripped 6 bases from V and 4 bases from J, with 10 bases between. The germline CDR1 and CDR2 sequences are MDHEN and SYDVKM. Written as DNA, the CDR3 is TGTGCCAGCAGACGCCCAGGGAATCAGCCCCAGCATTTT. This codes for CASRRPGNQPQHF.

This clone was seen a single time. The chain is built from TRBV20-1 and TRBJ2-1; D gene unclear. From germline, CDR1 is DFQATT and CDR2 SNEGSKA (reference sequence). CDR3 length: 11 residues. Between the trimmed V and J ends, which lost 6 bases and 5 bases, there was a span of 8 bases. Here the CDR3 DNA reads TGCAGTGCGCCCACCCACAATGAGCAGTTCTTC. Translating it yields CSAPTHNEQFF.

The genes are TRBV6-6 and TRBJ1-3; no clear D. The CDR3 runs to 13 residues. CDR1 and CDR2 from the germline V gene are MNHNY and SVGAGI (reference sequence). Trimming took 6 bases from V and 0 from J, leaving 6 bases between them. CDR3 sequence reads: CASRQNSGNTIYF. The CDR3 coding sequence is TGTGCCAGCAGACAGAACTCTGGAAACACCATATATTTT.

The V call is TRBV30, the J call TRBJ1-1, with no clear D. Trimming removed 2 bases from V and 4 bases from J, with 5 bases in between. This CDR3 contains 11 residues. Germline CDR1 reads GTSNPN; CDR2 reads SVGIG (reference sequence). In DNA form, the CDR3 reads TGTGCCTGGAGTCCACTCACTGAAGCTTTCTTT. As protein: CAWSPLTEAFF.

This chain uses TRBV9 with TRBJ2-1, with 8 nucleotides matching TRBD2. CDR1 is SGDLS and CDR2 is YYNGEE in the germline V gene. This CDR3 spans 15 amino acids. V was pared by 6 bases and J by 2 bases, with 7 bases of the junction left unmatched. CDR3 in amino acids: CASTPTSGPYNEQFF. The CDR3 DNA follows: TGTGCCAGCACCCCAACTAGCGGCCCCTACAATGAGCAGTTCTTC.

CDR3 sequence: CASSLAGQGTDTQYF. The DNA for the CDR3 is TGCGCCAGCAGCTTGGCGGGACAGGGCACAGATACGCAGTATTTT. The genes are TRBV5-1 and TRBJ2-3, with 8 nucleotides matching TRBD1. V was clipped by 0 bases and J by 1 base; unmatched bases: 1. The CDR3 spans 15 residues. CDR1 SGHRS and CDR2 YFSETQ come from the germline V gene.

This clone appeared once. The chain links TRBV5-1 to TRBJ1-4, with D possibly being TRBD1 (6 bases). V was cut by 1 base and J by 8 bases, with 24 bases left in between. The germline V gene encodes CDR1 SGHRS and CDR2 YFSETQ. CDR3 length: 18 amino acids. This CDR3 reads CASSLSRQAGVRGEKLFF. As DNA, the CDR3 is TGCGCCAGCAGCTTGTCCAGACAGGCTGGAGTGAGGGGGGAAAAACTGTTTTTT.

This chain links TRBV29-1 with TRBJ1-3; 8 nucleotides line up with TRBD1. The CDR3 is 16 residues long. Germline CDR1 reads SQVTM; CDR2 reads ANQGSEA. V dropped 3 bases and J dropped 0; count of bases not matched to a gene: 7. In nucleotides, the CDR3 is TGCAGCGTTGACAGGGGGCTCCAAAACTCTGGAAACACCATATATTTT. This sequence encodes CSVDRGLQNSGNTIYF.

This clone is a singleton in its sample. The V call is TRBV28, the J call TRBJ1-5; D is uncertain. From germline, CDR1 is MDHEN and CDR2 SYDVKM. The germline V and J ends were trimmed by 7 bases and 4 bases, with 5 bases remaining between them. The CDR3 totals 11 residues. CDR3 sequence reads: CASTKNQPQHF. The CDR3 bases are TGTGCCAGCACCAAGAATCAGCCCCAGCATTTT.

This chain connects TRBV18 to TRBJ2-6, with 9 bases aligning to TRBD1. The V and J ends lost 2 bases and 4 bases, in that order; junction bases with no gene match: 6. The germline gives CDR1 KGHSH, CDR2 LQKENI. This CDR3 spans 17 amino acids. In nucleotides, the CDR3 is TGTGCCAGCTCACCAAACAGGGGGCTGCTCGGGGCCAACGTCCTGACTTTC. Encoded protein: CASSPNRGLLGANVLTF.

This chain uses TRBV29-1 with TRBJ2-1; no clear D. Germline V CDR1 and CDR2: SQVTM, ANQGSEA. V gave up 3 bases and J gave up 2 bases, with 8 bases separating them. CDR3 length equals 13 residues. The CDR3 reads CSVDGRTYNEQFF. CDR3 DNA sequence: TGCAGCGTTGACGGCAGGACCTACAATGAGCAGTTCTTC.

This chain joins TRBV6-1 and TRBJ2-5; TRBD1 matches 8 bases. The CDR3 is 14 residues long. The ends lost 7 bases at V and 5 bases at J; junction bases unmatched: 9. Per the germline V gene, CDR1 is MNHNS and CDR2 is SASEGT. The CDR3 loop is CASTRDRRVETQYF. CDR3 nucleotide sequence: TGTGCCAGCACTCGGGACAGGCGGGTGGAGACCCAGTACTTC.

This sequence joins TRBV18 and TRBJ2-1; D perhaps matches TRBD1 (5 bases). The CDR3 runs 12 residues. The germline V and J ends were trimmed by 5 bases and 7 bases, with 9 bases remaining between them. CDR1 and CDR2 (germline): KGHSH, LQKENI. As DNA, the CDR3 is TGTGCCAGCTCAAAACAGGAGAATGAGCAGTTCTTC. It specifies CASSKQENEQFF. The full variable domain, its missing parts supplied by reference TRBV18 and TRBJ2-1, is NAGVMQNPRHLVRRRGQEARLRCSPMKGHSHVYWYRQLPEEGLKFMVYLQKENIIDESGMPKERFSAEFPKEGPSILRIQQVVRGDSAAYFCASSKQENEQFFGPGTRLTVL.

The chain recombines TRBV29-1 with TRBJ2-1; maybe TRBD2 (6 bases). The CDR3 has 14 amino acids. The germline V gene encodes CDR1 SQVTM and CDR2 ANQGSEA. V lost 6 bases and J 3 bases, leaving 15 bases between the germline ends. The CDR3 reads CSVSLAPNYNEQFF. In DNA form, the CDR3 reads TGCAGCGTCTCACTAGCACCGAACTACAATGAGCAGTTCTTC.

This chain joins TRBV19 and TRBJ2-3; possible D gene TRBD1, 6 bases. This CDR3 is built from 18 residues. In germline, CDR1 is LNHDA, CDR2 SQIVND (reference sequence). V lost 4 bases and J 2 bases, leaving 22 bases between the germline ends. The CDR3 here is CASSTDRNPLGNTDTQYF. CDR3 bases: TGTGCCAGTAGTACCGACAGGAACCCTTTGGGAAACACAGATACGCAGTATTTT.

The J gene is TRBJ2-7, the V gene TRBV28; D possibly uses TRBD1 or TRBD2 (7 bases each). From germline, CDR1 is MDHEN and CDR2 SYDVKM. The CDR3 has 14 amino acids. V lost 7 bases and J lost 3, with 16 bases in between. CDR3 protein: CASNSGGAGYEQYF. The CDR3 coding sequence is TGTGCCAGCAACTCAGGGGGGGCAGGCTACGAGCAGTACTTC.

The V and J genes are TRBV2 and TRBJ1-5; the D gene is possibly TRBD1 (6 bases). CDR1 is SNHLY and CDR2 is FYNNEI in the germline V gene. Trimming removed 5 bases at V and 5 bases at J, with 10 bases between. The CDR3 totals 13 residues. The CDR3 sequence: CASSLQGYQPQHF. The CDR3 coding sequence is TGTGCCAGCAGTTTACAGGGTTATCAGCCCCAGCATTTT. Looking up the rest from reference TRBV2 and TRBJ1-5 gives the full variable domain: EPEVTQTPSHQVTQMGQEVILRCVPISNHLYFYWYRQILGQKVEFLVSFYNNEISEKSEIFDDQFSVERPDGSNFTLKIRSTKLEDSAMYFCASSLQGYQPQHFGDGTRLSIL.

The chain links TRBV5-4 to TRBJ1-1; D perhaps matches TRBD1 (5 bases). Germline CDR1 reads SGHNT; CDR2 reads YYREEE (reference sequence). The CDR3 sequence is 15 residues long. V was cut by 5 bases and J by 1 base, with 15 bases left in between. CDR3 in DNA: TGTGCCAGCAGGTCCGGGACCTTACAGAACACTGAAGCTTTCTTT. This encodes CASRSGTLQNTEAFF. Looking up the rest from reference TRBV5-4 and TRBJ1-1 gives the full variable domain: ETGVTQSPTHLIKTRGQQVTLRCSSQSGHNTVSWYQQALGQGPQFIFQYYREEENGRGNFPPRFSGLQFPNYSSELNVNALELDDSALYLCASRSGTLQNTEAFFGQGTRLTVV.